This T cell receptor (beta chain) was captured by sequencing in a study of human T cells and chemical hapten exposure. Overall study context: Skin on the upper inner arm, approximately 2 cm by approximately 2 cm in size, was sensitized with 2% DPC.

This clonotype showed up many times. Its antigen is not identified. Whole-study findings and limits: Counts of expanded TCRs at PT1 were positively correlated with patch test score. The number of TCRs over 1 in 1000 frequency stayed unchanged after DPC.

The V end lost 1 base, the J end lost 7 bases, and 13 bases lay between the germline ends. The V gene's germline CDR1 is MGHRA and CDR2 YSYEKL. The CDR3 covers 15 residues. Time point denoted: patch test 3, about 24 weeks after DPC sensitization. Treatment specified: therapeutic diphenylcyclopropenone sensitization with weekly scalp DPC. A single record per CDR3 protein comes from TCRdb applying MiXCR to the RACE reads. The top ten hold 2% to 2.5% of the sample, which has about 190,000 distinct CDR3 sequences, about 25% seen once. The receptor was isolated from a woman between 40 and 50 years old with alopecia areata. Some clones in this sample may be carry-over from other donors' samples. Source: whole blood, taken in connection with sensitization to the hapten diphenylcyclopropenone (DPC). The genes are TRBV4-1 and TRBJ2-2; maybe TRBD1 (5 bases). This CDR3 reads CASSQVGRVGGELFF. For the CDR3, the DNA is TGCGCCAGCAGCCAAGTCGGCAGGGTCGGCGGGGAGCTGTTTTTT.